The 17 T cell receptor beta chains listed next were all sequenced from one sample in a study of T cells in Graves' hyperthyroidism and ophthalmopathy. Researchers amplified the TCR beta CDR3 regions from RNA transcripts. Researchers ran a first-round RT-PCR on the TCR CDR3 using the HTBI primer set. TCRdb reprocessed the multiplex PCR reads via MiXCR and lists one record per CDR3 protein. Of roughly 600,000 distinct CDR3 sequences in the sample, about 14% were seen once. Sequenced material: blood. Receptors were obtained from a woman aged 45 to 65 with Graves' ophthalmopathy.

This clonotype was detected ten times or more. This chain joins TRBV28 and TRBJ2-3; 11 nucleotides agree with TRBD2. After removal of 3 bases from V and 0 bases from J, the junction contained 14 bases not matched to a gene. The V gene's germline CDR1 is MDHEN and CDR2 SYDVKM. The CDR3 length is 20 residues. The CDR3 DNA is TGTGCCAGCAGTTTCAACTATGGACTAGCGGGTCTTGCTAGCACAGATACGCAGTATTTT. As protein: CASSFNYGLAGLASTDTQYF.

This clonotype appeared many times. The chain uses TRBV28 and TRBJ2-3; TRBD1 is a possible D gene (6 bases). From germline, CDR1 is MDHEN and CDR2 SYDVKM. Trimming took off 7 bases at V and 0 bases at J, with 14 bases between the two ends. CDR3 length equals 15 residues. The CDR3 DNA follows: TGTGCCAGCATTGACAACAGGGAAAGCACAGATACGCAGTATTTT. Translation gives CASIDNRESTDTQYF.

In regard to this clonotype: A read error may be the cause here, since a much bigger clone is one base away. Lacking the conserved final phenylalanine or tryptophan, this CDR3 likely reflects a read error. The CDR3 spells CSASLRDSFYNEQFS. The CDR3 DNA follows: TGCAGTGCAAGCCTTCGGGACAGCTTTTACAATGAGCAGTTCTCC. The chain is built from TRBV20-1 and TRBJ2-1; 7 bases fit TRBD1. This CDR3 is 15 amino acids long. V gave up 6 bases and J gave up 4 bases; unmatched junction bases: 12. Germline V lookup: CDR1 DFQATT, CDR2 SNEGSKA (reference sequence).

This rearrangement joins TRBV4-1 to TRBJ1-1; 9 bases fit TRBD1. This CDR3 has 15 residues. The V segment lost 4 bases and the J segment 2 bases; nucleotides outside the gene matches: 5. Per germline, CDR1 MGHRA and CDR2 YSYEKL. CDR3 DNA sequence: TGCGCCAGCAGCCGCCCAACAGGGGGCAACACTGAAGCTTTCTTT. Translation gives CASSRPTGGNTEAFF.

Many counts were recorded for this clonotype. CDR3 sequence: CASSLGEGLNTEAFF. The CDR3 DNA follows: TGCGCCAGCAGCTTGGGAGAAGGTTTGAACACTGAAGCTTTCTTT. The genes are TRBV5-1 and TRBJ1-1; D is unresolved. This CDR3 contains 15 residues. Trimming removed 0 bases from V and 0 bases from J, with 9 bases in between. The germline CDR1 and CDR2 sequences are SGHRS and YFSETQ. Complete variable domain (other parts from reference TRBV5-1 and TRBJ1-1): KAGVTQTPRYLIKTRGQQVTLSCSPISGHRSVSWYQQTPGQGLQFLFEYFSETQRNKGNFPGRFSGRQFSNSRSEMNVSTLELGDSALYLCASSLGEGLNTEAFFGQGTRLTVV.

CDR3 in amino acids: CASSQGDIPANSPLHF. As DNA, the CDR3 is TGTGCCAGCAGCCAAGGGGACATTCCCGCGAATTCACCCCTCCACTTT. The genes are TRBV3-1 and TRBJ1-6, with D perhaps matching TRBD1 (6 bases). The CDR3 runs 16 residues. The V gene's germline CDR1 is LGHDT and CDR2 YNNKEL (reference sequence). Trimming cost V 1 base and J 7 bases, with 14 bases left between them.

There are many counts of this clonotype. The J gene is TRBJ1-5, the V gene TRBV2; 9 bases are shared with TRBD1. The CDR3 consists of 13 residues. V lost 6 bases to trimming and J lost 7 bases; unmatched junction nucleotides: 4. Germline lookup yields CDR1 SNHLY and CDR2 FYNNEI. DNA for the CDR3: TGTGCCAGCAGGGGGACAGGGCGACAGCCCCAGCATTTT. Its protein product is CASRGTGRQPQHF.

The table lists this clonotype with many counts. The chain couples TRBV18 to TRBJ2-2, with unresolved D. Germline V gene lookup returns CDR1 KGHSH and CDR2 LQKENI. This CDR3 contains 17 residues. The V and J ends lost 6 bases and 0 bases respectively, with 17 bases between them. CDR3 loop: CASSPSVSFANTGELFF. As DNA, the CDR3 is TGTGCCAGCTCCCCTTCAGTCAGCTTCGCGAACACCGGGGAGCTGTTTTTT.

The V gene is TRBV12-3 or TRBV12-4, the J gene TRBJ2-2; a weak D match, TRBD2 (6 bases). Trimming left V 2 bases short and J 0 bases short, with 13 bases between. This CDR3 is built from 17 residues. The CDR3: CASSLPPGLSNTGELFF. The CDR3 DNA is TGTGCCAGCAGTTTACCGCCGGGACTTTCGAACACCGGGGAGCTGTTTTTT.

The chain joins TRBV7-9 to TRBJ2-7; 11 positions agree with TRBD2. The junction had 9 bases not matched to a gene; V was cut back by 2 bases and J by 3 bases. The germline V gene encodes CDR1 SEHNR and CDR2 FQNEAQ (reference sequence). This CDR3 has 17 amino acids. CDR3 coding DNA: TGTGCCAGCAGCTTACGGGTAACTAGCGGGAGAAACTACGAGCAGTACTTC. Protein product: CASSLRVTSGRNYEQYF.

This clonotype was found many times. The germline gene is not matched at one end of the junction; a read error may be the cause. For the CDR3, the DNA is TGTGCCAGCTCACCTGGGGACTACGTGCAGTACTTC. The encoded protein is CASSPGDYVQYF. The rearrangement uses TRBV18 and TRBJ2-7; 7 bases are a match to TRBD2. Germline V gene lookup returns CDR1 KGHSH and CDR2 LQKENI. CDR3 size: 12 residues.

This chain connects TRBV25-1 to TRBJ2-2; 9 bases map to TRBD2. V lost 8 bases, J lost 0 bases, and 19 bases stayed unmatched. The CDR3 is made up of 20 amino acids. Germline V gives CDR1 MGHDK, CDR2 SYGVNS. CDR3 in amino acids: CASVPLRLAAFGANTGELFF. The CDR3 DNA reads TGTGCCAGCGTCCCCCTGAGACTAGCGGCGTTTGGCGCGAACACCGGGGAGCTGTTTTTT.

This clonotype was recorded many times. The chain carries TRBV6-2 or TRBV6-3 and TRBJ2-7, with 15 positions matching TRBD2. This CDR3 region has 16 residues. Looked up from germline, CDR1 is MNHEY and CDR2 is SVGEGT. Germline trimming cut 4 bases from V and 7 bases from J; bases unmatched to any gene: 8. CDR3 loop: CASSSGLAGGWSEQYF. For the CDR3, the DNA is TGTGCCAGCAGTTCGGGACTAGCGGGAGGATGGAGTGAGCAGTACTTC.

This clonotype came up a few times. The rearrangement links TRBV7-9 to TRBJ2-3, with D maybe TRBD2 (6 bases). The germline CDR1 and CDR2 sequences are SEHNR and FQNEAQ (reference sequence). V lost 4 bases and J 2 bases, leaving 16 bases between the germline ends. The CDR3 runs to 16 residues. The CDR3 sequence: CASSYGEAENTDTQYF. The CDR3 DNA follows: TGTGCCAGCAGCTATGGGGAGGCGGAGAACACAGATACGCAGTATTTT.

There are a few counts of this clonotype. The chain couples TRBV4-3 to TRBJ2-7, with D tentatively TRBD2 (5 bases). The CDR3 contains 15 residues. V was trimmed by 1 base and J by 3 bases, leaving 13 bases between them. Germline V gives CDR1 LGHNA, CDR2 YSLEER. CDR3 nucleotide sequence: TGCGCCAGCAGCCAAGTACGCGGGCTTCTCTACGAGCAGTACTTC. It specifies CASSQVRGLLYEQYF.

This clonotype was counted ten times or more. The chain uses TRBV30 and TRBJ2-7; 7 nucleotides align to TRBD2. J was trimmed by 2 bases and V by 4 bases; bases with no gene match: 2. The germline V gene has CDR1 GTSNPN and CDR2 SVGIG (reference sequence). The CDR3 contains 12 residues. CDR3 protein: CAWTGLAYEQYF. The CDR3 coding sequence is TGTGCCTGGACAGGACTAGCCTACGAGCAGTACTTC.

This clonotype was counted many times. V usage is TRBV7-2 and J usage is TRBJ1-2, with D possibly being TRBD1 (5 bases). This CDR3 has 13 amino acids. Trimming took off 5 bases at V and 6 bases at J, with 13 bases between the two ends. Germline V gives CDR1 SGHTA, CDR2 FQGNSA. The chain's CDR3 is CASSLSGYDGYTF. The CDR3 DNA follows: TGTGCCAGCAGCCTCTCAGGGTACGATGGCTACACCTTC.